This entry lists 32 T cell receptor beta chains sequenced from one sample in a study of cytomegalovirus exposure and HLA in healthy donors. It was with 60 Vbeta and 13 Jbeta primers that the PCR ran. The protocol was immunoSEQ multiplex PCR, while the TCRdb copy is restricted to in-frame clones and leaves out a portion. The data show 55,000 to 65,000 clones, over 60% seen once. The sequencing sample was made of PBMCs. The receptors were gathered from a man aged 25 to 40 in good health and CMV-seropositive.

In DNA, the CDR3 is TGTGCCAGCAGCCAACTCAGCGGGCCATCCTCCTACAATGAGCAGTTCTTC. Translated: CASSQLSGPSSYNEQFF. J is TRBJ2-1 and V is TRBV4-2; weak D call: TRBD2 (6 bases). V was shortened by 2 bases and J by 0 bases, with 14 bases between the two germline ends. The length of the CDR3 is 17 residues. Germline V gene data show CDR1 as LGHNA and CDR2 as YNFKEQ.

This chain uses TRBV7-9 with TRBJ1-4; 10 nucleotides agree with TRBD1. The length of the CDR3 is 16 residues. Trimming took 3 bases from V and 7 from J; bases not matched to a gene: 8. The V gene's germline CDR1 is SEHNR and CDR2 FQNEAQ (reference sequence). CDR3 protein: CASSFQGQGRGEKLFF. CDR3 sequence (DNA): TGTGCCAGCAGCTTCCAGGGACAGGGGAGGGGTGAAAAACTGTTTTTT.

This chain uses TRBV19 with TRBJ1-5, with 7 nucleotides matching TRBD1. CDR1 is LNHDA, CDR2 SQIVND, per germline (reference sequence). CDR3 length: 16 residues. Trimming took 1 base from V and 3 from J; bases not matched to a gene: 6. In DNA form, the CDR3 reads TGTGCCAGTAGTATAGGGACAGGTGGGTCCAATCAGCCCCAGCATTTT. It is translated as CASSIGTGGSNQPQHF.

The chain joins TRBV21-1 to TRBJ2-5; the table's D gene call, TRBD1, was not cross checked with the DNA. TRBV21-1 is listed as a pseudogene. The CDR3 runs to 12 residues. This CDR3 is CASMGAEETQYF. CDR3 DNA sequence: TGTGCCAGCATGGGGGCGGAAGAGACCCAGTACTTC.

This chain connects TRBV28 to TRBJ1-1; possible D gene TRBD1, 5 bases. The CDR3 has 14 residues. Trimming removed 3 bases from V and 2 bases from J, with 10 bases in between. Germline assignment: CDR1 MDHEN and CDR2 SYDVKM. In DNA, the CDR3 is TGTGCCAGCAGTTTGGTCGGGGGAAACACTGAAGCTTTCTTT. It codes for CASSLVGGNTEAFF.

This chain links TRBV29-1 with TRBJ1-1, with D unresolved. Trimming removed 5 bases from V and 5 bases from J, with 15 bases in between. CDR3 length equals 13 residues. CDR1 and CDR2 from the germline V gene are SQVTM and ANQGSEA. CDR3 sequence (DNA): TGCAGCGTTAGAAGGGAGGGTGGAACTGAAGCTTTCTTT. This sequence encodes CSVRREGGTEAFF. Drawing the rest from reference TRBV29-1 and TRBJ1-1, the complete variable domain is SAVISQKPSRDICQRGTSLTIQCQVDSQVTMMFWYRQQPGQSLTLIATANQGSEATYESGFVIDKFPISRPNLTFSTLTVSNMSPEDSSIYLCSVRREGGTEAFFGQGTRLTVV.

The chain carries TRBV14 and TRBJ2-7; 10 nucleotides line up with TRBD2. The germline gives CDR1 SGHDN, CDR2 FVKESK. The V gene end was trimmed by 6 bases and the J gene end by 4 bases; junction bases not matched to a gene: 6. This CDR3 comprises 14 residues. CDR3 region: CASRLSGGLYEQYF. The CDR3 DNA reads TGTGCCAGCAGGCTTAGCGGGGGGTTATACGAGCAGTACTTC.

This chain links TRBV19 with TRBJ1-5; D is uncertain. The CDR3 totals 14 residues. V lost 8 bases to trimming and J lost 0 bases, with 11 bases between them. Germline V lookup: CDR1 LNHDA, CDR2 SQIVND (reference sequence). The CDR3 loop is CASAENYSNQPQHF. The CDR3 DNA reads TGTGCCAGTGCAGAAAACTATAGCAATCAGCCCCAGCATTTT.

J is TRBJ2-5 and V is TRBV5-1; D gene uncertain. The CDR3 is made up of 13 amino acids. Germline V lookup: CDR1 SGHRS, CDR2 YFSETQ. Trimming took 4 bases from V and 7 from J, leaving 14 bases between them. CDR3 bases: TGCGCCAGCAGCCCCACCCTTACGGGGACCCAGTACTTC. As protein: CASSPTLTGTQYF.

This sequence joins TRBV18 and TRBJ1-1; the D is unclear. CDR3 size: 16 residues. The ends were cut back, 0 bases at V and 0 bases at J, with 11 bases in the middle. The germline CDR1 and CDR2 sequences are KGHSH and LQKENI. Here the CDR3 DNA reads TGTGCCAGCTCACCACCGGCACAGATCATGAACACTGAAGCTTTCTTT. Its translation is CASSPPAQIMNTEAFF. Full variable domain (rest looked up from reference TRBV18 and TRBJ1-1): NAGVMQNPRHLVRRRGQEARLRCSPMKGHSHVYWYRQLPEEGLKFMVYLQKENIIDESGMPKERFSAEFPKEGPSILRIQQVVRGDSAAYFCASSPPAQIMNTEAFFGQGTRLTVV.

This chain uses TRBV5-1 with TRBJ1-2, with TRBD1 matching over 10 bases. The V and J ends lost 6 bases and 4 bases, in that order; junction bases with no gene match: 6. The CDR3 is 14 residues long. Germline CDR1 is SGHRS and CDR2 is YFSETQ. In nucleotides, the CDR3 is TGCGCCAGCACCCAGGGACAGGGGAGCTATGGCTACACCTTC. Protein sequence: CASTQGQGSYGYTF.

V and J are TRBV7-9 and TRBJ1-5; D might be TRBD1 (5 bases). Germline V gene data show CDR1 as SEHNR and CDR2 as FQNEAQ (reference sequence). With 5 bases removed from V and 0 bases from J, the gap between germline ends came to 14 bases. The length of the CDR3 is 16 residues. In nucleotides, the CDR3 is TGTGCCAGCAGCCGCGGCTCCGGACATAGCAATCAGCCCCAGCATTTT. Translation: CASSRGSGHSNQPQHF.

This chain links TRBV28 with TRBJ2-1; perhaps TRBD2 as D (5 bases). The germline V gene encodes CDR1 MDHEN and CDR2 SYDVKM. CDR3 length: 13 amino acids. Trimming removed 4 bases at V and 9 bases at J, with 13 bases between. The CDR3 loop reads CASSSLAPPEQFF. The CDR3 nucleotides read TGTGCCAGCAGTTCTCTAGCACCACCTGAGCAGTTCTTC.

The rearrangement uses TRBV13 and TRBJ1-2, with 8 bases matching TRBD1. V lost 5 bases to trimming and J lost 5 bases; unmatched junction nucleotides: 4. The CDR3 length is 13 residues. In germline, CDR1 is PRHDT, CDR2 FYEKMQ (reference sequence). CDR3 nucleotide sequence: TGTGCCAGCAGCCTGACAGGGGATTATGGCTACACCTTC. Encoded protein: CASSLTGDYGYTF.

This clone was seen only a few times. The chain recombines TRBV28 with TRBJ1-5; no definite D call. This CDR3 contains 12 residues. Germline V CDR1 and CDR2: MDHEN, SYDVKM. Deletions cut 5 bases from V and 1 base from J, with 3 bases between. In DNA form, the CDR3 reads TGTGCCAGCAGTGAGAGCAATCAGCCCCAGCATTTT. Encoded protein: CASSESNQPQHF.

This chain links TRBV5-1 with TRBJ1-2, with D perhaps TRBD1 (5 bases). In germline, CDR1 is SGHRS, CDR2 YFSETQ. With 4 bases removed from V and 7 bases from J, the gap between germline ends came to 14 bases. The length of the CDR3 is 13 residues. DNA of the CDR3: TGCGCCAGCAGCCTCAATAGGGGAGGTGGCTACACCTTC. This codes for CASSLNRGGGYTF.

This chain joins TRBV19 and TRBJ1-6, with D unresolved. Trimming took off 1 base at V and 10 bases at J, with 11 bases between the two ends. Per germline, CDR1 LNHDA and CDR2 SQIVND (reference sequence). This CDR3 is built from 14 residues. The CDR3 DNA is TGTGCCAGTAGTATAGCCGGTGTCGGGTCACCCCTCCACTTT. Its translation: CASSIAGVGSPLHF.

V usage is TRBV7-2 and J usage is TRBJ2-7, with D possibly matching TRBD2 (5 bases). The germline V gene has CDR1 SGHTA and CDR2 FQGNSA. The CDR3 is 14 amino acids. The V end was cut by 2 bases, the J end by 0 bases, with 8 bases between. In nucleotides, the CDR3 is TGTGCCAGCAGCTTAACTGGGAGCTCCTACGAGCAGTACTTC. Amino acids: CASSLTGSSYEQYF.

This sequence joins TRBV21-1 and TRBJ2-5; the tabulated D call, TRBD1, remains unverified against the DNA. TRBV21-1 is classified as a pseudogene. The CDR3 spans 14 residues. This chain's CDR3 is CASSNPTGLETQYF. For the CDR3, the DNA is TGTGCCAGCAGCAACCCCACAGGGCTAGAGACCCAGTACTTC.

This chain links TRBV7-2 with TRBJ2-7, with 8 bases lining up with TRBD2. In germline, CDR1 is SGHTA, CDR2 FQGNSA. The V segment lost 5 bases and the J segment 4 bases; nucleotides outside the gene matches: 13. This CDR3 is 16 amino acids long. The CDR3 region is CASSQGGGGRIYEQYF. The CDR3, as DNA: TGTGCCAGCAGCCAAGGCGGCGGGGGGCGGATTTACGAGCAGTACTTC.

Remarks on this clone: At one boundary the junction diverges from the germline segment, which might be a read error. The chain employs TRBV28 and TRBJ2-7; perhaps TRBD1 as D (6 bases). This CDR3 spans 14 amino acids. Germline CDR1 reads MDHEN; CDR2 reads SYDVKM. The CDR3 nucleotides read TGTGCCAGCAGTTCACGGGAATTAGACAGGTGGAAGTCTTTC. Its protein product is CASSSRELDRWKSF.

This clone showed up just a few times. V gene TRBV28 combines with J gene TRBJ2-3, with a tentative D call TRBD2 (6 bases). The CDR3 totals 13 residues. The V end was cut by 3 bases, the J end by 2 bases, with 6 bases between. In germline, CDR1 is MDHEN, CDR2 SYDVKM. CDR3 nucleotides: TGTGCCAGCAGTTTGGGACTCACAGATACGCAGTATTTT. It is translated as CASSLGLTDTQYF.

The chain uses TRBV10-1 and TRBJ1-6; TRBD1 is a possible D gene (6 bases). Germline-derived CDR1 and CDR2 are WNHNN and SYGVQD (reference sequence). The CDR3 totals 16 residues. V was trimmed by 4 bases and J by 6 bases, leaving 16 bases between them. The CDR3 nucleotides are TGCGCCAGCAGTGCCCTGACAGGACTTTTTAATTCACCCCTCCACTTT. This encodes CASSALTGLFNSPLHF.

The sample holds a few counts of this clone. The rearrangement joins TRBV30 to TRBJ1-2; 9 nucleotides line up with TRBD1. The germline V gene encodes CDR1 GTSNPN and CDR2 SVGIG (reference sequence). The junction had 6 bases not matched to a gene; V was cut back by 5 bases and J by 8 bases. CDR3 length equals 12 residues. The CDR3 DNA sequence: TGTGCCTGGTACCGGGACAGGGACGGCTACACCTTC. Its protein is CAWYRDRDGYTF.

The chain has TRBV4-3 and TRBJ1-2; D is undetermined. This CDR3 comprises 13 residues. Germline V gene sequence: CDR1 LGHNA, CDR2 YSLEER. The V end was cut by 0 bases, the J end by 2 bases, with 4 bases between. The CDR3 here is CASSQESNYGYTF. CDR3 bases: TGCGCCAGCAGCCAAGAATCGAACTATGGCTACACCTTC.

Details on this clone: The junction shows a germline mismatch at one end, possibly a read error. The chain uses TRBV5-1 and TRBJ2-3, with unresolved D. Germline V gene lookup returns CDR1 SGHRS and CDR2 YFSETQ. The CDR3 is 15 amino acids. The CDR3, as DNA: TGCGCCAGCGGCTTGGCCCTCCTCCCCACAGATACGCAGTATTTT. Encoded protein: CASGLALLPTDTQYF.

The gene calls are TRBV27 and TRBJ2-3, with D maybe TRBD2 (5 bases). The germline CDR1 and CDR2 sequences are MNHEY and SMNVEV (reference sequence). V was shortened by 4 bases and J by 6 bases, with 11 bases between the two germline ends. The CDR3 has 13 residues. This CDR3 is CASSSARGDTQYF. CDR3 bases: TGTGCCAGCAGTTCGGCGAGAGGGGATACGCAGTATTTT.

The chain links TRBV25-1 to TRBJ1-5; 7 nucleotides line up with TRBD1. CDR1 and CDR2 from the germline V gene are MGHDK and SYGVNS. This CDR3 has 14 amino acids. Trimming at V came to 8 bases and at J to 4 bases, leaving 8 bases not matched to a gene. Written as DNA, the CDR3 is TGTGCCAGCGAATCATCAGGGGGAAATCAGCCCCAGCATTTT. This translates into CASESSGGNQPQHF.

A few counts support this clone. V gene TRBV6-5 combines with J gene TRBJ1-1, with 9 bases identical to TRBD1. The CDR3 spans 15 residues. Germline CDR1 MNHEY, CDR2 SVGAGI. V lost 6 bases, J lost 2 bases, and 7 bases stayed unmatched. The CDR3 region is CASSGDREANTEAFF. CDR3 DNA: TGTGCCAGCAGCGGGGACAGGGAGGCCAACACTGAAGCTTTCTTT.

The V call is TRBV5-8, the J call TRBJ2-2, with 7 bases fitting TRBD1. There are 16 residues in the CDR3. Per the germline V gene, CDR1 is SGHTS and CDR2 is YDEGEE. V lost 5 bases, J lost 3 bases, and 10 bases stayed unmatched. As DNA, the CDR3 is TGTGCCAGCAGAAACAGGGGAATGGTCGACACCGGGGAGCTGTTTTTT. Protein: CASRNRGMVDTGELFF.

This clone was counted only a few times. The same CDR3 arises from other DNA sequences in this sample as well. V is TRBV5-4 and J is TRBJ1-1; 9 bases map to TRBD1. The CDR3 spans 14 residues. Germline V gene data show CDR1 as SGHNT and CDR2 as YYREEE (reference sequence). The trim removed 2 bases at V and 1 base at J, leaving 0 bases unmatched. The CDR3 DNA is TGTGCCAGCAGCTTACAGGGGGCGAACACTGAAGCTTTCTTT. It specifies CASSLQGANTEAFF.

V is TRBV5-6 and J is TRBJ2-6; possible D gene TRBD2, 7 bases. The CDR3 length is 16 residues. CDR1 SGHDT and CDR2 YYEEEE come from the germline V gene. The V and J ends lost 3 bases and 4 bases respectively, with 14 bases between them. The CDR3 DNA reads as TGTGCCAGCAGCTGGGGGGGGCTTTACGGGGCCAACGTCCTGACTTTC. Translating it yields CASSWGGLYGANVLTF.